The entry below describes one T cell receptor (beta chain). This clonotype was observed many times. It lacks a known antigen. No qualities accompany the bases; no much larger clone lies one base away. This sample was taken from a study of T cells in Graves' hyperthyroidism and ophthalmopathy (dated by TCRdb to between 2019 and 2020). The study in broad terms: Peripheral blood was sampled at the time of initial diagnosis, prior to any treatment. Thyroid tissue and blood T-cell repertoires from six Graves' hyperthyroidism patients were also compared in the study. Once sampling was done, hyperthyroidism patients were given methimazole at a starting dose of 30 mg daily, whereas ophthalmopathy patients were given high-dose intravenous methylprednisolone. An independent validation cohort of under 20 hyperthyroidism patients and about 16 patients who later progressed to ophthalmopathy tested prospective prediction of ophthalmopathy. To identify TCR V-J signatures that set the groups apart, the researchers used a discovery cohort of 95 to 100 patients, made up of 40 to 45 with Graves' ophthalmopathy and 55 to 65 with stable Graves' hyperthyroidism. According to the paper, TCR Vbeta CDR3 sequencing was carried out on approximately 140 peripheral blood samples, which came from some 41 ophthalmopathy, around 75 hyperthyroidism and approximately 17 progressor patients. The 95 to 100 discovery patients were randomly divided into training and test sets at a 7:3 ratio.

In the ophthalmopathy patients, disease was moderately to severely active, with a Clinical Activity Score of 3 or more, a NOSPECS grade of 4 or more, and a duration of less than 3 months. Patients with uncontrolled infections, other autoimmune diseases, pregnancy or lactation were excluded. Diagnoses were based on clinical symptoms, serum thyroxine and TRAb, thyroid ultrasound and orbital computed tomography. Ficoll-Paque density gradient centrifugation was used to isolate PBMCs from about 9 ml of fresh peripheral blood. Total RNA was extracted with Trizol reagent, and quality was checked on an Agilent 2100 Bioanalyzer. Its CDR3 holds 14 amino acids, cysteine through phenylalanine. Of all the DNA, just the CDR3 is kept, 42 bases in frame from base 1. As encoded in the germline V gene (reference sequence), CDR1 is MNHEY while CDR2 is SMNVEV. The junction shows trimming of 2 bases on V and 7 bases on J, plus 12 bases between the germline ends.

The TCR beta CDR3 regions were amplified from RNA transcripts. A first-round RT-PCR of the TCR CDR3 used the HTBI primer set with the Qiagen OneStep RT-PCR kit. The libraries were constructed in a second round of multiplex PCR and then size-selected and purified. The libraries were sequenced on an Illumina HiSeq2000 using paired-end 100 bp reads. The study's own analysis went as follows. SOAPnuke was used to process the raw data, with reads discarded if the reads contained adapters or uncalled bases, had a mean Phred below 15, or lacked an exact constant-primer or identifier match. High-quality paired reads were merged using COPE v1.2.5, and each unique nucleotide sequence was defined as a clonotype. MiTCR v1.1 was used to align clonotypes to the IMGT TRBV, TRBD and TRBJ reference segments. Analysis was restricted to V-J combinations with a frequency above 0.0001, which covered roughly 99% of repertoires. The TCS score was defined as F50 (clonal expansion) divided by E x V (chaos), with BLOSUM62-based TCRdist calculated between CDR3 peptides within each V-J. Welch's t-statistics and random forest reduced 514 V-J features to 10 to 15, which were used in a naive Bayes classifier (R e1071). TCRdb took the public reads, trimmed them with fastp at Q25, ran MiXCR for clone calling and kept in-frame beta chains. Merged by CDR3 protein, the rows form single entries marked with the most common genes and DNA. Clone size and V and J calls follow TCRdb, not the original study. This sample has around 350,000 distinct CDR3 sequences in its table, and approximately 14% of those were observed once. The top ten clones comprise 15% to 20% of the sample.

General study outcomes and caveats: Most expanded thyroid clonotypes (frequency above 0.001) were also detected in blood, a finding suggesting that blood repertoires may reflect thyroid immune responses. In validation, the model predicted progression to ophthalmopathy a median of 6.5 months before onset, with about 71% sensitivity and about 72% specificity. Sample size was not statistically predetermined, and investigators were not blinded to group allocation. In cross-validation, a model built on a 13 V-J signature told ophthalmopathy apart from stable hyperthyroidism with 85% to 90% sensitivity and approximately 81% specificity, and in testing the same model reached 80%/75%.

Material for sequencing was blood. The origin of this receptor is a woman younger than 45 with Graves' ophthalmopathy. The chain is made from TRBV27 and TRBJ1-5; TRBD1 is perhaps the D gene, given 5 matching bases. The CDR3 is CASSLKRGDQPQHF. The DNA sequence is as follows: TGTGCCAGCAGTTTAAAACGAGGGGACCAGCCCCAGCATTTT.